This TCR beta chain was recovered during a study of OX40 agonist ivuxolimab in advanced cancers. Study at large: Patients were treated with ivuxolimab, an agonistic anti-OX40 (CD134) antibody. Dose-escalation patients' cancers were hepatocellular carcinoma, melanoma, renal cell or head and neck cancer. Ivuxolimab doses were 0.01, 0.1, 0.3, 1.5, 3 or 10 mg/kg every 2 weeks.

The CDR3 is 14 amino acids. The V and J ends lost 5 bases and 9 bases, in that order; junction bases with no gene match: 9. Germline CDR1 is MDHEN and CDR2 is SYDVKM. Only in-frame clones appear in the TCRdb table, and some are missing; sequencing was by immunoSEQ multiplex PCR. This table holds tens of thousands of clones, about four fifths found once. Sequenced material: CD4+ or CD8+ T cells sorted from blood, taken in a trial of the OX40 agonist ivuxolimab. This sequence originates from an adult with an advanced solid tumor such as melanoma, head and neck, liver or kidney cancer. The chain combines TRBV28 with TRBJ2-1; 8 bases map to TRBD1. For the CDR3, the DNA is TGTGCCAGCAGTAGTCAACGCAGGGGGCGTGAGCAGTTCTTC. It translates to CASSSQRRGREQFF.